Each of the 17 T cell receptor beta chains below was sequenced from the same sample in a study of control samples from healthy donors and cancer patients. Sequencing was performed with immunoSEQ multiplex PCR; in TCRdb, only in-frame clones are kept and a portion is missing. Of roughly 120,000 clones listed, 75% to 90% were seen once; the top ten hold approximately 1.1%. Sequencing used PBMCs. The source is a woman aged 45 to 65 with colorectal cancer.

The chain uses TRBV7-9 and TRBJ1-2; D not resolved. The CDR3 runs 17 residues. Trimming removed 2 bases at V and 0 bases at J, with 16 bases between. The germline CDR1 and CDR2 sequences are SEHNR and FQNEAQ (reference sequence). CDR3 protein: CASSLLTYNNSNYGYTF. Written as DNA, the CDR3 is TGTGCCAGCAGCTTACTTACGTATAATAACTCTAACTATGGCTACACCTTC.

The chain couples TRBV28 to TRBJ2-1, with TRBD2 matching over 9 bases. The CDR3 contains 17 residues. Per germline, CDR1 MDHEN and CDR2 SYDVKM. V dropped 5 bases and J dropped 5; count of bases not matched to a gene: 13. The CDR3 coding sequence is TGTGCCAGCAGTAGGATAGCGGGAGATAGTAAGGACAATGAGCAGTTCTTC. Protein: CASSRIAGDSKDNEQFF.

The rearrangement joins TRBV25-1 to TRBJ2-5; D perhaps matches TRBD2 (6 bases). This CDR3 is built from 14 residues. V was clipped by 6 bases and J by 2 bases, with 13 bases between them. Germline values: CDR1 MGHDK, CDR2 SYGVNS. In DNA, the CDR3 is TGTGCCAGCAGGAAACCGGGACTGCAAGAGACCCAGTACTTC. It yields the protein CASRKPGLQETQYF.

This clone was recorded once. V gene TRBV25-1 combines with J gene TRBJ2-5; D possibly uses TRBD1 or TRBD2 (5 bases each). CDR1 and CDR2 (germline): MGHDK, SYGVNS. V lost 8 bases and J lost 4, with 11 bases in between. This CDR3 contains 12 residues. The CDR3 bases are TGTGCCAGCGGGCCTGGGGGAGAGACCCAGTACTTC. Protein: CASGPGGETQYF.

The chain links TRBV19 to TRBJ2-7; 7 bases are a match to TRBD2. Germline CDR1 is LNHDA and CDR2 is SQIVND (reference sequence). This CDR3 comprises 14 residues. V trimming: 3 bases; J trimming: 3 bases; junction bases outside the gene matches: 5. The CDR3 spells CASSIQRGGYEQYF. CDR3 DNA: TGTGCCAGTAGTATCCAGCGGGGCGGCTACGAGCAGTACTTC.

This rearrangement joins TRBV5-4 to TRBJ1-2; TRBD1 agrees at 7 bases. The CDR3 has 16 amino acids. The V gene end was trimmed by 4 bases and the J gene end by 1 base; junction bases not matched to a gene: 10. The V gene's germline CDR1 is SGHNT and CDR2 YYREEE (reference sequence). Written as DNA, the CDR3 is TGTGCCAGCAGCACCCCCCGACAGGGTCATAACTATGGCTACACCTTC. This gives the protein CASSTPRQGHNYGYTF.

The V and J genes are TRBV11-2 and TRBJ2-1; either TRBD1 or TRBD2 may fit D (5 bases each). The CDR3 runs 16 residues. Germline V lookup: CDR1 SGHAT, CDR2 FQNNGV. The germline V and J ends were trimmed by 1 base and 7 bases, with 17 bases remaining between them. CDR3 DNA: TGTGCCAGCAGCTTAGTGAAGGGGTGGGAGCGGAATGAGCAGTTCTTC. Translation gives CASSLVKGWERNEQFF. The full variable domain, in which reference TRBV11-2 and TRBJ2-1 provide the parts outside the CDR3, is EAGVAQSPRYKIIEKRQSVAFWCNPISGHATLYWYQQILGQGPKLLIQFQNNGVVDDSQLPKDRFSAERLKGVDSTLKIQPAKLEDSAVYLCASSLVKGWERNEQFFGPGTRLTVL.

This chain uses TRBV7-3 with TRBJ2-3; D gene uncertain. V was shortened by 0 bases and J by 0 bases, with 4 bases between the two germline ends. CDR3 length: 14 residues. Looked up from germline, CDR1 is SGHTA and CDR2 is FQGTGA. CDR3 residues: CASSLTQSTDTQYF. As DNA, the CDR3 is TGTGCCAGCAGCTTAACCCAGAGCACAGATACGCAGTATTTT.

The chain uses TRBV5-4 and TRBJ1-4; tentatively, D is TRBD1 (6 bases). The V end was cut by 4 bases, the J end by 4 bases, with 20 bases between. This CDR3 is 17 amino acids long. Germline assignment: CDR1 SGHNT and CDR2 YYREEE (reference sequence). CDR3 nucleotide sequence: TGTGCCAGCAGCCTCGGGGGCCCCAAGAATGGTAATGAAAAACTGTTTTTT. It codes for CASSLGGPKNGNEKLFF.

The V call is TRBV14, the J call TRBJ1-1; D not certain. The CDR3 has 12 residues. V lost 2 bases and J 7 bases, leaving 8 bases between the germline ends. Germline CDR1 SGHDN, CDR2 FVKESK. The CDR3 DNA reads as TGTGCCAGCAGCCAAATACTGGGTGAAGCTTTCTTT. It translates to CASSQILGEAFF. Variable domain in full (rest from reference TRBV14 and TRBJ1-1): EAGVTQFPSHSVIEKGQTVTLRCDPISGHDNLYWYRRVMGKEIKFLLHFVKESKQDESGMPNNRFLAERTGGTYSTLKVQPAELEDSGVYFCASSQILGEAFFGQGTRLTVV.

The chain links TRBV4-2 to TRBJ2-3, with 11 nucleotides matching TRBD2. The CDR3 totals 17 residues. The germline gives CDR1 LGHNA, CDR2 YNFKEQ. Trimming cost V 0 bases and J 3 bases; bases outside gene matches: 5. CDR3 in DNA: TGTGCCAGCAGCCAAGATCGAATAGCGGGAGGGACAGATACGCAGTATTTT. Its translation is CASSQDRIAGGTDTQYF.

This chain uses TRBV7-2 with TRBJ2-3; D ambiguous. Germline-derived CDR1 and CDR2 are SGHTA and FQGNSA. V was clipped by 2 bases and J by 2 bases, with 11 bases between them. The CDR3 sequence is 15 residues long. CDR3 loop: CASSLSAAHTDTQYF. CDR3 DNA sequence: TGTGCCAGCAGCTTAAGTGCAGCCCACACAGATACGCAGTATTTT.

This clone showed up just a few times. V gene TRBV7-2 combines with J gene TRBJ1-2; no clear D gene. Germline CDR1 is SGHTA and CDR2 is FQGNSA. V lost 0 bases and J lost 4, with 9 bases in between. This CDR3 spans 14 amino acids. The CDR3, as DNA: TGTGCCAGCAGCTTAGCCCCCATTGGCTATGGCTACACCTTC. Protein sequence: CASSLAPIGYGYTF.

As for this clone: The junction and the germline gene differ at one end; a read error may be behind it. The V call is TRBV25-1, the J call TRBJ1-3, with TRBD1 matching 7 bases. This CDR3 contains 14 residues. Germline CDR1 is MGHDK and CDR2 is SYGVNS. This chain's CDR3 is CAGRDSTSGNTIYF. DNA for the CDR3: TGTGCCGGCAGGGACAGCACCTCTGGAAACACCATATATTTT. The full variable domain, completed using reference TRBV25-1 and TRBJ1-3, is EADIYQTPRYLVIGTGKKITLECSQTMGHDKMYWYQQDPGMELHLIHYSYGVNSTEKGDLSSESTVSRIRTEHFPLTLESARPSHTSQYLCAGRDSTSGNTIYFGEGSWLTVV.

The chain combines TRBV30 with TRBJ1-3; D uncertain. CDR1 is GTSNPN, CDR2 SVGIG, per germline (reference sequence). V gave up 2 bases and J gave up 4 bases, with 12 bases separating them. The CDR3 has 14 amino acids. CDR3 sequence: CAWSPTIAGNTIYF. The CDR3 bases are TGTGCCTGGAGTCCAACCATTGCAGGAAACACCATATATTTT.

The rearrangement uses TRBV15 and TRBJ1-6; 7 bases match TRBD1. The ends lost 5 bases at V and 6 bases at J; junction bases unmatched: 19. CDR1 is LNHNV, CDR2 YYDKDF, per germline (reference sequence). This CDR3 has 19 residues. The CDR3 DNA follows: TGTGCCACCAGCCAAGGGGTAGGACAGGCCCTTTTTCGTAATTCACCCCTCCACTTT. Protein: CATSQGVGQALFRNSPLHF.

The chain has TRBV7-9 and TRBJ2-1; D possibly corresponds to TRBD1 (6 bases). Per germline, CDR1 SEHNR and CDR2 FQNEAQ (reference sequence). This CDR3 is 11 amino acids long. Trimming took off 8 bases at V and 8 bases at J, with 10 bases between the two ends. The CDR3 DNA follows: TGTGCCAGCGAGAGGGGGTATGAGCAGTTCTTC. Protein sequence: CASERGYEQFF.